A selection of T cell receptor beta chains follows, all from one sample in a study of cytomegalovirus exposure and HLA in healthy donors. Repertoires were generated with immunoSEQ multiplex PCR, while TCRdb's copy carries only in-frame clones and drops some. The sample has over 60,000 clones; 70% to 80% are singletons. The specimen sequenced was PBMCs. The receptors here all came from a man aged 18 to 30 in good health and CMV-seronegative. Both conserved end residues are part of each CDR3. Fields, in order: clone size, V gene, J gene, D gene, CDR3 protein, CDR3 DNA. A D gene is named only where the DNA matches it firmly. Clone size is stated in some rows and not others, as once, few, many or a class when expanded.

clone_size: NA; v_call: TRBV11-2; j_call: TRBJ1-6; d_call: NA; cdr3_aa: CASSLMQGNNSPLHF; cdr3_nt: TGTGCCAGCAGCTTAATGCAGGGAAATAATTCACCCCTCCACTTT
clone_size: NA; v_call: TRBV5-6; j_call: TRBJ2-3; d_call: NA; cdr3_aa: CASSLGLLADTQYF; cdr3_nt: TGTGCCAGCAGCCTAGGACTGCTGGCTGATACGCAGTATTTT
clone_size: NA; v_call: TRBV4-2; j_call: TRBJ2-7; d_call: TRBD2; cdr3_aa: CASSQVSGGPPYEQYF; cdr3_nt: TGTGCCAGCAGCCAAGTCAGCGGGGGACCCCCCTACGAGCAGTACTTC
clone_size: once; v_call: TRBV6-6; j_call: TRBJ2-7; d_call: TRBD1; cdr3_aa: CASSLDRGFAYEQYF; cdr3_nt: TGTGCCAGCAGTCTCGACAGGGGGTTCGCCTACGAGCAGTACTTC
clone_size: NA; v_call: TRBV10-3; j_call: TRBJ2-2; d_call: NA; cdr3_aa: CAITKDLVSTGELFF; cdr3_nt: TGTGCCATCACTAAGGACTTAGTTAGCACCGGGGAGCTGTTTTTT
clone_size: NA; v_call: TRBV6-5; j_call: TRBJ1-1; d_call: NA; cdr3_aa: CASNLRVGTEAFF; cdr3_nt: TGTGCCAGCAATCTCAGGGTGGGCACTGAAGCTTTCTTT
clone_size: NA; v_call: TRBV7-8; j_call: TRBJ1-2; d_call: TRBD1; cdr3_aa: CASSLAGTGQFYGYTF; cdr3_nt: TGTGCCAGCAGCTTAGCCGGGACAGGGCAATTCTATGGCTACACCTTC
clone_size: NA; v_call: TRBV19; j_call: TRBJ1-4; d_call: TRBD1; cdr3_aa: CASSYTATGQNEKLFF; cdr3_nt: TGTGCCAGTAGTTATACCGCGACAGGGCAAAATGAAAAACTGTTTTTT
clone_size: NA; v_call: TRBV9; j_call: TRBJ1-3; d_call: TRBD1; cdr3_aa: CASNRGSGNTIYF; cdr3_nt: TGTGCCAGCAACAGGGGCTCTGGAAACACCATATATTTT
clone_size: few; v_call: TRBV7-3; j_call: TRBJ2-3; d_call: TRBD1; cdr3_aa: CASSPTGVYTDTQYF; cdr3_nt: TGTGCCAGCAGCCCGACAGGGGTGTACACAGATACGCAGTATTTT
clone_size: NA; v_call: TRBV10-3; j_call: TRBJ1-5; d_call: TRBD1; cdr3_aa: CAISESRGPSNQPQHF; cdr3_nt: TGTGCCATCAGTGAGTCAAGGGGGCCGAGCAATCAGCCCCAGCATTTT
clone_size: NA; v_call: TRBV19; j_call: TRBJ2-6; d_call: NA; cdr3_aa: CASRDSSGANVLTF; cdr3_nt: TGTGCCAGTAGGGACAGCTCTGGGGCCAACGTCCTGACTTTC
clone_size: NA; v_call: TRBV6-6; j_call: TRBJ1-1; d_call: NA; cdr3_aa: CASIGWTENTEAFF; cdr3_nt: TGTGCCAGTATCGGTTGGACAGAGAACACTGAAGCTTTCTTT
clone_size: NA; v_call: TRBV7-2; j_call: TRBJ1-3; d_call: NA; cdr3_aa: CASSLVGGGSGNTIYF; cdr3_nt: TGTGCCAGCAGCTTAGTAGGTGGGGGGTCTGGAAACACCATATATTTT
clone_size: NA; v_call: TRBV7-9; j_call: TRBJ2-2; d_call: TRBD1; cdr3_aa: CASSPRDRSNTGELFF; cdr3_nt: TGTGCCAGCAGCCCCAGGGACAGATCGAACACCGGGGAGCTGTTTTTT
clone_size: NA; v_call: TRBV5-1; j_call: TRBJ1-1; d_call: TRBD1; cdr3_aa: CASSIRQGDLATEAFF; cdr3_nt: TGCGCCAGCAGCATACGCCAGGGGGATCTTGCCACTGAAGCTTTCTTT
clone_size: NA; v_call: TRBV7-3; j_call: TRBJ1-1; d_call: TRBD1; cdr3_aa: CASSSGQGGPLNTEAFF; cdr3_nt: TGTGCCAGCAGCTCCGGACAGGGCGGGCCGTTGAACACTGAAGCTTTCTTT
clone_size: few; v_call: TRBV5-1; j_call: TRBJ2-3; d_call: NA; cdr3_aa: CASSLVGGGGPDTQYF; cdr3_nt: TGCGCCAGCAGCTTGGTAGGTGGCGGGGGCCCAGATACGCAGTATTTT
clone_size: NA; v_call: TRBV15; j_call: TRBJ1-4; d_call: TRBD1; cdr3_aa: CATSRDPAGGNEKLFF; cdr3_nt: TGTGCCACCAGCAGAGATCCGGCAGGGGGTAACGAAAAACTGTTTTTT
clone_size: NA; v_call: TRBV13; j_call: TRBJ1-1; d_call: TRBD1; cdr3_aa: CASSARQGSTEAFF; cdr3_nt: TGTGCCAGCAGCGCTAGACAGGGAAGCACTGAAGCTTTCTTT
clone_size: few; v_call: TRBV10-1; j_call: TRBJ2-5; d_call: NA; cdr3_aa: CASSESNGAGDQETQYF; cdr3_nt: TGCGCCAGCAGTGAGTCGAATGGGGCAGGGGACCAAGAGACCCAGTACTTC
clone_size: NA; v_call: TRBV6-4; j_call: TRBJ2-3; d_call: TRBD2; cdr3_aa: CASSAGLAGSDTQYF; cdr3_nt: TGTGCCAGCAGTGCCGGACTAGCGGGGTCAGATACGCAGTATTTT
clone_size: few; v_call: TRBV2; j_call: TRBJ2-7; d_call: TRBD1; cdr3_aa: CASGTGLSYEQYF; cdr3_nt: TGTGCCAGCGGGACAGGACTCTCCTACGAGCAGTACTTC
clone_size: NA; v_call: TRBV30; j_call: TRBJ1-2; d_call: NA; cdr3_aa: CAWSVPQGPWDYGYTF; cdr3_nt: TGTGCCTGGAGTGTACCCCAGGGGCCATGGGACTATGGCTACACCTTC
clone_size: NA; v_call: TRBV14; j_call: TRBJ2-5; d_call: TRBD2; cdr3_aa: CASSQGLAGRETQYF; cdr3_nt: TGTGCCAGCAGCCAAGGACTAGCGGGGCGGGAGACCCAGTACTTC
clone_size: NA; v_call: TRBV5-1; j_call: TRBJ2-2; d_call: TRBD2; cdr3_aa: CASSLDAGANTGELFF; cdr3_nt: TGCGCCAGCAGCTTGGATGCGGGGGCGAACACCGGGGAGCTGTTTTTT
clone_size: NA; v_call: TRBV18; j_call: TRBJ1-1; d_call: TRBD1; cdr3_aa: CASSEDRAMNTEAFF; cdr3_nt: TGTGCCAGCTCTGAGGACAGGGCCATGAACACTGAAGCTTTCTTT
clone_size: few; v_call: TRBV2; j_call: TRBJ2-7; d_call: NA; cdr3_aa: CASSYFTYPSYEQYF; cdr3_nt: TGTGCCAGCAGTTATTTTACCTACCCCTCCTACGAGCAGTACTTC
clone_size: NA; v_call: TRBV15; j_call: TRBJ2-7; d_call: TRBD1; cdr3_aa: CATSRGQGAYEQYF; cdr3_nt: TGTGCCACCAGCAGGGGACAGGGGGCCTACGAGCAGTACTTC
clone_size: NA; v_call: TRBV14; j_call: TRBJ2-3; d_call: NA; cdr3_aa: CASSQEGRVADTQYF; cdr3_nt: TGTGCCAGCAGCCAAGAAGGCCGGGTCGCAGATACGCAGTATTTT
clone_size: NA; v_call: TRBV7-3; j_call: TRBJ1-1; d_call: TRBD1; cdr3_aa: CASSFTGGTEAFF; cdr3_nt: TGTGCCAGCAGCTTCACAGGGGGCACTGAAGCTTTCTTT
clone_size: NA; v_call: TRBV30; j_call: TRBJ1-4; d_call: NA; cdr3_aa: CAWTQGTHEKLFF; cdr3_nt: TGTGCCTGGACCCAGGGGACACATGAAAAACTGTTTTTT
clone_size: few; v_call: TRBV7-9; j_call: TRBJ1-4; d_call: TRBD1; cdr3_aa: CASSLVGARTGGDEKLFF; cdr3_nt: TGTGCCAGCAGCTTAGTAGGGGCCCGGACAGGGGGCGATGAAAAACTGTTTTTT
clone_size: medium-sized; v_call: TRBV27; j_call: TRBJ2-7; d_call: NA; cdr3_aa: CASSLLGDEQYF; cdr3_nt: TGTGCCAGCAGTTTATTGGGAGACGAGCAGTACTTC
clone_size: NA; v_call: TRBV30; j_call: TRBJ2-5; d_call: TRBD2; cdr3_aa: CLLGGREGTQYF; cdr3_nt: TGTCTACTGGGTGGGAGGGAAGGGACCCAGTACTTC
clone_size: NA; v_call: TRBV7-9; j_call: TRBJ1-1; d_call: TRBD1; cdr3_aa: CASSRGQGNTEAFF; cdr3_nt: TGTGCCAGCAGCAGGGGACAGGGGAACACTGAAGCTTTCTTT
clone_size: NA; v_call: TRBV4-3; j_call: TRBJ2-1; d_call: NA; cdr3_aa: CASSQLVGRLINEQFF; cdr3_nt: TGCGCCAGCAGCCAATTAGTGGGGCGACTCATCAATGAGCAGTTCTTC
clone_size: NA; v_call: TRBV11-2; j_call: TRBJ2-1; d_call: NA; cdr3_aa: CASSLDLRTTYNEQFF; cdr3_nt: TGTGCCAGCAGCTTAGATCTCCGGACAACCTACAATGAGCAGTTCTTC
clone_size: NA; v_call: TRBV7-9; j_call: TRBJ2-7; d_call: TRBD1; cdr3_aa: CASSFGQGGEQYF; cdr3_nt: TGTGCCAGCAGCTTTGGACAGGGTGGCGAGCAGTACTTC
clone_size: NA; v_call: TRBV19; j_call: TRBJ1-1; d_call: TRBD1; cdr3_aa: CASTPIQGANTEAFF; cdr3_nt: TGTGCCAGTACTCCAATACAGGGGGCGAACACTGAAGCTTTCTTT
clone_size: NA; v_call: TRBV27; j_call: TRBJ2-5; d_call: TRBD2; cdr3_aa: CASGTSGGETQYF; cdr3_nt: TGTGCCAGCGGAACTAGCGGGGGAGAGACCCAGTACTTC
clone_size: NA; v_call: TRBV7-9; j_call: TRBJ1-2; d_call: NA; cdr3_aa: CASSLATSWVTGNYGYTF; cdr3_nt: TGTGCCAGCAGCTTAGCGACGTCCTGGGTAACAGGGAACTATGGCTACACCTTC
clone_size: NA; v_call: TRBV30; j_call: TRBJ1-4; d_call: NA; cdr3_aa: CACDRSEEKLFF; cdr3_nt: TGTGCCTGTGACCGGTCGGAGGAAAAACTGTTTTTT
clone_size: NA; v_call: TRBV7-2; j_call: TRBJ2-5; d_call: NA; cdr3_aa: CASSPRLRQETQYF; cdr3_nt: TGTGCCAGCAGCCCTAGACTACGCCAAGAGACCCAGTACTTC
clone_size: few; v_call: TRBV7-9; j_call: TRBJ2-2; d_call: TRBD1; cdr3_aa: CASSPRTGGTGELFF; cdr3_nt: TGTGCCAGCAGCCCCCGGACAGGGGGCACCGGGGAGCTGTTTTTT
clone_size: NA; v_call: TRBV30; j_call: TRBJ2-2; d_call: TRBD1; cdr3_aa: CAWNYRGRRTGELFF; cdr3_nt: TGTGCCTGGAATTACAGGGGGCGCCGCACCGGGGAGCTGTTTTTT
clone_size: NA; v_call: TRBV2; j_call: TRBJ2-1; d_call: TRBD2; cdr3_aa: CASSLRGLAGDRNEQFF; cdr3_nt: TGTGCCAGCAGCCTCCGGGGACTAGCGGGGGATCGGAATGAGCAGTTCTTC
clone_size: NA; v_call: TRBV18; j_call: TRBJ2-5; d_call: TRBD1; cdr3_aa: CASSPGTGAQETQYF; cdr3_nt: TGTGCCAGCTCACCAGGGACAGGGGCGCAAGAGACCCAGTACTTC
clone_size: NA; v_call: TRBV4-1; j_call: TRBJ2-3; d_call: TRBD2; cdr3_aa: CASSRSTSGGSDTQYF; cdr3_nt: TGCGCCAGCAGCCGATCGACTAGCGGGGGGTCAGATACGCAGTATTTT
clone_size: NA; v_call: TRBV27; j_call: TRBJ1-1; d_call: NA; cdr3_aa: CASRRGGLDTEAFF; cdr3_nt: TGTGCCAGCAGACGCGGGGGGCTGGATACTGAAGCTTTCTTT
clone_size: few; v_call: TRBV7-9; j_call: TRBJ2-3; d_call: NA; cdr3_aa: CASSLAAAPTQYF; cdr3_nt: TGTGCCAGCAGCTTAGCGGCAGCGCCGACGCAGTATTTT
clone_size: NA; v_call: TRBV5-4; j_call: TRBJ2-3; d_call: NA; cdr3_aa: CASSLAGGGISTDTQYF; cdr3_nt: TGTGCCAGCAGCTTGGCCGGGGGAGGTATAAGCACAGATACGCAGTATTTT
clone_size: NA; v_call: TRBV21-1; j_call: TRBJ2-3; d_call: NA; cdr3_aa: CASSKEFFQGATDTQYF; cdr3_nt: TGTGCCAGCAGCAAAGAATTCTTCCAGGGGGCAACAGATACGCAGTATTTT
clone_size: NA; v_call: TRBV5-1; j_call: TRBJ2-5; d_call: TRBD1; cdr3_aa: CASSLGTGETQYF; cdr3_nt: TGCGCCAGCAGCTTGGGGACAGGGGAGACCCAGTACTTC